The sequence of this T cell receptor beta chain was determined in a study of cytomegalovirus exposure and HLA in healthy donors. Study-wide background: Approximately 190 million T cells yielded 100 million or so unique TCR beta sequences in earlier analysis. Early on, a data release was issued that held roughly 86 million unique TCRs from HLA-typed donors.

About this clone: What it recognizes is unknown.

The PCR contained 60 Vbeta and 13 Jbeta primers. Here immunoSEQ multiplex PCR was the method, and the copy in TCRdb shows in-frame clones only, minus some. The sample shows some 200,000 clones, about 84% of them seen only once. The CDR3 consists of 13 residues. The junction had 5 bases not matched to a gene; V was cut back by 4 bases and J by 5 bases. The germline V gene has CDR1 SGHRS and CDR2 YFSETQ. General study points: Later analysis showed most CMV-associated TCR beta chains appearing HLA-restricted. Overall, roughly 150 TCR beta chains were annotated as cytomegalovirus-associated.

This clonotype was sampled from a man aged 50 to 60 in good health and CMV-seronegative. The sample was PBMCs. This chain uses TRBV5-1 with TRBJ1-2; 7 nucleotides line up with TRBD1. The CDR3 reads CASSPDRDYGYTF. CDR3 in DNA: TGCGCCAGCAGCCCCGACAGGGATTATGGCTACACCTTC. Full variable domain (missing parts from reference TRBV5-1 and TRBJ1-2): KAGVTQTPRYLIKTRGQQVTLSCSPISGHRSVSWYQQTPGQGLQFLFEYFSETQRNKGNFPGRFSGRQFSNSRSEMNVSTLELGDSALYLCASSPDRDYGYTFGSGTRLTVV.